This T cell receptor beta chain was captured by sequencing in a study of CD8 T cells in Susac syndrome (dated by TCRdb to the late 2010s). Regarding the research as a whole: Of the Susac syndrome patients who were sequenced, roughly eight were in clinical remission while more than five had clinically active disease. At blood withdrawal, Susac syndrome patients were therapy-naive, treated with corticosteroids (with IVIg additionally given to some), or treated with IVIg alone. Whether CD8+ T cell activation and differentiation in Susac syndrome was antigen driven was tested using repertoire sequencing. Findings and caveats that apply to the study as a whole: The study acknowledged that relatively few individuals were included in the TCR sequencing and HLA analysis. In the CD4+ T cell repertoire of Susac syndrome patients, clonal expansion was not detected.

In the case of this clonotype: Its antigen target is currently unknown. Base qualities are not at hand, and no much larger clone is one base apart.

RNA was extracted using the RNeasy kit, and roughly 0.5 to 1 microgram was reverse transcribed with random hexamers. TCR beta CDR3 regions were amplified with the immunoSEQ multiplex PCR assay covering 54 Vbeta and 13 Jbeta segments. PCR amplification bias was corrected by using a synthetic template baseline for primer optimization and computational correction. The original pipeline was this. Reads were annotated to V, D and J genes per IMGT and analyzed with immunoSEQ Analyzer, keeping only productive sequences. Clonality was computed as one minus Shannon entropy normalized by log2 of the number of productive unique sequences. For each patient and control, public and private clones were evaluated within the 100 most prevalent clones. A clone was defined as Susac-specific if it was absent from the healthy and MS cohorts, from approximately 980 published viral clones and from other ImmuneACCESS disease sequences. Clones were called with MiXCR by TCRdb after fastp trimmed the public reads at Q25, and only in-frame beta chains were retained. Identical CDR3 proteins give one entry, which carries the most common genes and DNA. The authors' filters were not applied to this entry. Recorded for this sample are about 140,000 distinct CDR3 sequences; approximately 94% of them occurred a single time. About 0.08% of the sample comes from the top ten.

High-throughput TCR beta sequencing profiled peripheral blood CD8+ and CD4+ T cells from healthy donors, Susac syndrome patients and multiple sclerosis patients. Recently defined diagnostic criteria for definite or probable disease were met by the Susac syndrome patients. Bulk CD8+ and CD4+ T cells were purified by magnetic negative isolation, whereas CD8+ TEMRA cells were enriched by FACS. Blood was collected in EDTA tubes and processed within 24 hours, with PBMCs isolated through density gradient centrifugation. PBMCs intended for TCR sequencing were cryopreserved in liquid nitrogen and thawed later in a water bath at 37 degrees C. The sorted or isolated CD4+, CD8+ and CD8+ TEMRA cells reached a purity of at least 90%. The V and J ends are trimmed by 4 bases and 0 bases, leaving 10 bases between them. The CDR3 runs 15 amino acids, cysteine and phenylalanine included. Here the CDR3 DNA is all that survives: 45 bases in frame from base 1. As encoded in the germline V gene, CDR1 is SGHRS while CDR2 is YFSETQ.

The receptor's source is a human donor with Susac syndrome. The V gene is TRBV5-1 and the J gene is TRBJ2-2, with an unclear D gene assignment. Source material: CD4+ T cells from PBMCs. The CDR3 reads as follows: CASSASIANTGELFF. The nucleotide sequence is given as TGCGCCAGCAGCGCCAGCATTGCGAACACCGGGGAGCTGTTTTTT.